A single TCR beta chain is shown here with its context. This sample is drawn from a study of blood T cell repertoires in COVID-19. In the original workflow: By means of reference gene primer amplification, nucleated cell counts were estimated. This table comes from immunoSEQ multiplex PCR, and its TCRdb copy is limited to in-frame clones, with some not included. The DNA gave D and trimming, while V, J and clone size come from that table. This table holds some 230,000 clones, approximately 90% found once. Trimming removed 6 bases from V and 2 bases from J, with 8 bases in between. CDR3 length: 13 residues.

The sample taken for sequencing was peripheral blood. The rearrangement links TRBV12-3 or TRBV12-4 to TRBJ1-3, with D hard to call. This clonotype was obtained from a woman aged 45-65 years with COVID-19, enrolled during active disease. The CDR3 sequence is CASSLQPGNTIYF. As DNA, the CDR3 is TGTGCCAGCAGCCTACAGCCTGGAAACACCATATATTTT.